The clone carrying this TCR beta chain was picked up a small number of times. This entry belongs to a study of T-cell reconstitution after alpha-beta-depleted transplantation in children. Preparation of the TCRbeta library involved a method that used unique molecular identifiers. TCRdb fed the PCR reads into MiXCR, producing one record per CDR3 protein. The sample has about 360,000 distinct CDR3 sequences, about 14% seen once. Trimming stripped 3 bases from V and 3 bases from J, with 6 bases between. Germline V gives CDR1 DFQATT, CDR2 SNEGSKA (reference sequence). This CDR3 spans 12 amino acids. The specimen was PBMCs, collected from the stem cell graft. The chain links TRBV20-1 to TRBJ2-1; unclear D gene. The TCR was taken from a human donor who donated a stem cell graft to a child with Fanconi anemia. The CDR3 region is CSASNSYNEQFF. As DNA, the CDR3 is TGCAGTGCTAGTAACAGCTACAATGAGCAGTTCTTC.